This TCR beta chain is drawn from a study of CD8+ T cells in alopecia areata. Overall study findings and caveats: Normal scalp showed lower clonality than lesional scalp, especially alopecia totalis/universalis. Any link of baseline CD8+ expansion to response, resting on one nonresponder, remains uncertain.

The germline CDR1 and CDR2 sequences are GTSNPN and SVGIG (reference sequence). The CDR3 spans 10 residues. The V end was cut by 7 bases, the J end by 7 bases, with 11 bases between. With respect to this clone: Its target is not known.

Documented treatment: oral pan-JAK inhibitor, 5-10 mg twice daily. Sorted out of PBMCs were CD4+ T cells and CD8+ T cells. Extracted from the samples, RNA was reverse transcribed into cDNA to serve as the sequencing template. Clones were sequenced by immunoSEQ multiplex PCR, and TCRdb holds only the in-frame ones, with some missing. The sample carries approximately 280,000 clones, about three fifths recorded once. The sequence was obtained from a human donor with alopecia areata. The chain combines TRBV30 with TRBJ2-7; the D gene is possibly TRBD2 (6 bases). The source material was CD4+ T cells sorted from blood, sampled at week 24, from a patient treated with tofacitinib. CDR3: CALQAGEQYF. Written as DNA, the CDR3 is TGTGCCTTGCAGGCGGGGGAGCAGTACTTC. The full variable domain, in which reference TRBV30 and TRBJ2-7 provide the parts outside the CDR3, is SQTIHQWPATLVQPVGSPLSLECTVEGTSNPNLYWYRQAAGRGLQLLFYSVGIGQISSEVPQNLSASRPQDRQFILSSKKLLLSDSGFYLCALQAGEQYFGPGTRLTVT.